The 18 T cell receptor beta chains below were found in one sample sequenced in a study of Ad26.COV2.S vaccination and SARS-CoV-2 variants. Repertoires were generated with immunoSEQ multiplex PCR, while TCRdb's copy carries only in-frame clones and drops some. The table records a few hundred thousand clones, about nine tenths of them present only once. The treatment: 15 to 20 received Ad26.COV2.S at low or high dose, single or two shots; roughly five received placebo; per-sample allocation not given. On day 63 after the first injection, vaccine and placebo recipients gave samples. The sequences come from peripheral blood, collected in a trial of Ad26.COV2.S vaccine versus placebo. The receptors were sampled from a person between 18 and 60 years old who received the Ad26.COV2.S COVID-19 vaccine or a placebo.

J is TRBJ2-4 and V is TRBV28; 7 bases are a match to TRBD1. The CDR3 has 15 amino acids. Germline CDR1 is MDHEN and CDR2 is SYDVKM. V dropped 6 bases and J dropped 2; count of bases not matched to a gene: 7. CDR3 in amino acids: CASSRPTGTKNIQYF. The CDR3 DNA sequence: TGTGCCAGCAGCCGGCCGACAGGGACCAAAAACATTCAGTACTTC. The whole variable domain, remainder taken from reference TRBV28 and TRBJ2-4, is DVKVTQSSRYLVKRTGEKVFLECVQDMDHENMFWYRQDPGLGLRLIYFSYDVKMKEKGDIPEGYSVSREKKERFSLILESASTNQTSMYLCASSRPTGTKNIQYFGAGTRLSVL.

This chain connects TRBV4-1 to TRBJ1-1, with unresolved D. CDR3 length: 15 amino acids. Per germline, CDR1 MGHRA and CDR2 YSYEKL. Trimming left V 3 bases short and J 2 bases short, with 13 bases between. This CDR3 is CASSHFREVNTEAFF. The DNA of the CDR3 is TGCGCCAGCAGCCATTTCCGGGAAGTAAACACTGAAGCTTTCTTT.

To note about this clone: The sample contains more than one DNA sequence encoding this CDR3. J is TRBJ2-5 and V is TRBV3-1 (or the pseudogene TRBV3-2), with D possibly being TRBD1 (5 bases). The CDR3 contains 12 residues. Germline loops: CDR1 LGHDT, CDR2 YNNKEL (reference sequence). Trimming cost V 5 bases and J 5 bases, with 9 bases left between them. The CDR3 loop reads CASSRGRETQYF. The CDR3 coding sequence is TGTGCCAGCAGCAGGGGTCGCGAGACCCAGTACTTC.

This clone was observed a single time. The chain couples TRBV28 to TRBJ2-2; possibly TRBD2 for D (7 bases). Per the germline V gene, CDR1 is MDHEN and CDR2 is SYDVKM. Trimming took off 1 base at V and 3 bases at J, with 18 bases between the two ends. The CDR3 has 18 residues. Here the CDR3 DNA reads TGTGCCAGCAGTTTATTCTTGTTCCGGGGGGCCGACACCGGGGAGCTGTTTTTT. As protein: CASSLFLFRGADTGELFF.

This chain uses TRBV7-9 with TRBJ1-1; no clear D. The CDR3 loop spans 13 amino acids. Germline V lookup: CDR1 SEHNR, CDR2 FQNEAQ (reference sequence). Trimming removed 4 bases from V and 1 base from J, with 7 bases in between. CDR3 coding DNA: TGTGCCAGCAGCTCCAGACAGAACACTGAAGCTTTCTTT. This sequence encodes CASSSRQNTEAFF.

This chain uses TRBV4-1 with TRBJ2-2; D not resolved. Trimming pared 2 bases from V and 4 bases from J, leaving 5 bases between. CDR1 and CDR2 (germline): MGHRA, YSYEKL. The length of the CDR3 is 13 residues. CDR3 sequence: CASSQRLTGELFF. The CDR3 region has the DNA TGCGCCAGCAGCCAAAGACTCACCGGGGAGCTGTTTTTT.

V gene TRBV6-2 or TRBV6-3 combines with J gene TRBJ2-1; TRBD2 aligns across 8 bases. Germline V gene sequence: CDR1 MNHEY, CDR2 SVGEGT. This CDR3 region has 16 residues. V lost 1 base and J lost 4; bases outside the gene matches: 6. CDR3: CASSYWAGGLYNEQFF. CDR3 nucleotides: TGTGCCAGCAGTTACTGGGCGGGAGGACTTTACAATGAGCAGTTCTTC.

This chain joins TRBV10-3 and TRBJ1-1; the D is unclear. CDR3 length: 13 residues. Germline V lookup: CDR1 ENHRY, CDR2 SYGVKD. Trimming stripped 10 bases from V and 0 bases from J, with 12 bases between. CDR3: CATKGLLNTEAFF. In DNA, the CDR3 is TGTGCCACCAAGGGCCTTCTGAACACTGAAGCTTTCTTT.

V is TRBV30 and J is TRBJ1-1, with D unresolved. Germline V lookup: CDR1 GTSNPN, CDR2 SVGIG (reference sequence). V was pared by 0 bases and J by 7 bases, with 12 bases between. This CDR3 has 13 amino acids. As DNA, the CDR3 is TGTGCCTGGAGTGTAGGCTACCGACTTGAAGCTTTCTTT. This sequence encodes CAWSVGYRLEAFF.

The chain recombines TRBV19 with TRBJ2-3, with a tentative D call TRBD2 (5 bases). Germline CDR1 reads LNHDA; CDR2 reads SQIVND (reference sequence). The CDR3 runs 14 residues. V shed 5 bases and J shed 2 bases, with 11 bases lying between them. CDR3 amino acids: CASSPRTFTDTQYF. In DNA, the CDR3 is TGTGCCAGTAGTCCCCGGACTTTCACAGATACGCAGTATTTT.

V usage is TRBV18 and J usage is TRBJ1-1, with D unclear. The V gene's germline CDR1 is KGHSH and CDR2 LQKENI. The CDR3 extends over 17 amino acids. The V gene lost 3 bases and the J gene lost 4 bases, with 21 bases spanning the gap. The CDR3: CASSPPLRAVRSTEAFF. In DNA, the CDR3 is TGTGCCAGCTCACCCCCGCTTAGGGCTGTACGAAGCACTGAAGCTTTCTTT.

J is TRBJ1-5 and V is TRBV2; TRBD1 might be the D (6 bases). The CDR3 runs to 17 residues. CDR1 is SNHLY, CDR2 FYNNEI, per germline. Trimming stripped 1 base from V and 0 bases from J, with 13 bases between. The chain's CDR3 is CASSEGGGQYSNQPQHF. DNA for the CDR3: TGTGCCAGCAGTGAAGGGGGGGGGCAGTATAGCAATCAGCCCCAGCATTTT.

J is TRBJ2-7 and V is TRBV9, with 10 bases fitting TRBD2. Germline V gives CDR1 SGDLS, CDR2 YYNGEE. V lost 4 bases, J lost 7 bases, and 8 bases stayed unmatched. This CDR3 contains 14 residues. CDR3 protein: CASSPSGRAAEQYF. CDR3 sequence (DNA): TGTGCCAGCAGCCCGAGCGGGAGGGCCGCTGAGCAGTACTTC.

CDR3 sequence reads: CASTRGLSYEQYF. CDR3 DNA sequence: TGTGCCAGCACCCGAGGGCTTTCCTACGAGCAGTACTTC. The V and J genes are TRBV28 and TRBJ2-7; a possible D gene is TRBD2 (5 bases). Deletions cut 7 bases from V and 1 base from J, with 11 bases between. Per the germline V gene, CDR1 is MDHEN and CDR2 is SYDVKM. This CDR3 comprises 13 residues.

The chain employs TRBV30 and TRBJ2-7; TRBD2 matches at 7 bases. CDR3 size: 14 residues. The trim removed 3 bases at V and 1 base at J, leaving 6 bases unmatched. Germline values: CDR1 GTSNPN, CDR2 SVGIG (reference sequence). The CDR3 spells CAWSAKRGSYEQYF. CDR3 bases: TGTGCCTGGAGCGCCAAGCGGGGATCCTACGAGCAGTACTTC.

In its sample, this clone was seen a few times. This sequence joins TRBV19 and TRBJ2-1; 8 bases are a match to TRBD2. The germline V gene has CDR1 LNHDA and CDR2 SQIVND (reference sequence). J was trimmed by 0 bases and V by 4 bases; bases with no gene match: 11. CDR3 length: 18 amino acids. The CDR3 coding sequence is TGTGCCAGTAGTACCATGACCGTTAGCGGGAACTCCTACAATGAGCAGTTCTTC. This translates into CASSTMTVSGNSYNEQFF.

The rearrangement links TRBV5-8 to TRBJ2-6, with D perhaps matching TRBD1 (6 bases). Looked up from germline, CDR1 is SGHTS and CDR2 is YDEGEE. CDR3 size: 15 residues. Trimming left V 2 bases short and J 5 bases short, with 11 bases between. The CDR3 spells CASSFTGSWANVLTF. For the CDR3, the DNA is TGTGCCAGCAGCTTCACAGGGAGCTGGGCCAACGTCCTGACTTTC.

V gene TRBV5-4 combines with J gene TRBJ2-1; perhaps TRBD1 as D (6 bases). V lost 10 bases, J lost 4 bases, and 15 bases lay in between. This CDR3 region has 13 residues. Germline CDR1 reads SGHNT; CDR2 reads YYREEE (reference sequence). CDR3 sequence reads: CAARTALYNEQFF. The DNA for the CDR3 is TGTGCCGCACGGACAGCCTTATACAATGAGCAGTTCTTC. The whole variable domain, remainder taken from reference TRBV5-4 and TRBJ2-1, is ETGVTQSPTHLIKTRGQQVTLRCSSQSGHNTVSWYQQALGQGPQFIFQYYREEENGRGNFPPRFSGLQFPNYSSELNVNALELDDSALYLCAARTALYNEQFFGPGTRLTVL.